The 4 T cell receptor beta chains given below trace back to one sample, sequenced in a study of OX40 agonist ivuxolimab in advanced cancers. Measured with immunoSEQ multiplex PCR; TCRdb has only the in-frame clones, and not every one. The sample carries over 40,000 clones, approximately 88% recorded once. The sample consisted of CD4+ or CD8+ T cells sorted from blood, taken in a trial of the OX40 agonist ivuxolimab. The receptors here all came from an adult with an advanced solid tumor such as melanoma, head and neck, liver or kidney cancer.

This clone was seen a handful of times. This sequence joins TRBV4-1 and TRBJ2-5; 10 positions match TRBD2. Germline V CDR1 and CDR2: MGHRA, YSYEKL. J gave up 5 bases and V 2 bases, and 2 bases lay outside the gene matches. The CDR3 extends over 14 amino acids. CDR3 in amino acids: CASSQTSGKETQYF. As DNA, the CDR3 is TGCGCCAGCAGCCAAACTAGCGGGAAGGAGACCCAGTACTTC.

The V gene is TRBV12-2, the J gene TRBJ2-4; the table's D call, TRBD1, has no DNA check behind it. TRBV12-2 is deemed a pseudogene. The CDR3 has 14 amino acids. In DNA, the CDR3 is TGTGCAAGTCGCCCAGCGGCAGGGGGCTACATTCAGTACTTC. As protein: CASRPAAGGYIQYF.

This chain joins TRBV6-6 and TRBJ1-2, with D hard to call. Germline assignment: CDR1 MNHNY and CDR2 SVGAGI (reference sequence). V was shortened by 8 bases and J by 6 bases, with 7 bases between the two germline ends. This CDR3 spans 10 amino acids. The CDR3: CASFMNGYTF. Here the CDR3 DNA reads TGTGCCAGCTTCATGAATGGCTACACCTTC.

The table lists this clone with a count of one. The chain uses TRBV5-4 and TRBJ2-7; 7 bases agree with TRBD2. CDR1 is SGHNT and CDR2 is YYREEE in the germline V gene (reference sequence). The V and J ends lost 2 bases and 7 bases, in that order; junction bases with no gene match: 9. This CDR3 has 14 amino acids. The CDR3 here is CASSFTSALREQYF. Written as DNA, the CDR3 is TGTGCCAGCAGCTTTACTAGCGCCCTCCGGGAGCAGTACTTC.